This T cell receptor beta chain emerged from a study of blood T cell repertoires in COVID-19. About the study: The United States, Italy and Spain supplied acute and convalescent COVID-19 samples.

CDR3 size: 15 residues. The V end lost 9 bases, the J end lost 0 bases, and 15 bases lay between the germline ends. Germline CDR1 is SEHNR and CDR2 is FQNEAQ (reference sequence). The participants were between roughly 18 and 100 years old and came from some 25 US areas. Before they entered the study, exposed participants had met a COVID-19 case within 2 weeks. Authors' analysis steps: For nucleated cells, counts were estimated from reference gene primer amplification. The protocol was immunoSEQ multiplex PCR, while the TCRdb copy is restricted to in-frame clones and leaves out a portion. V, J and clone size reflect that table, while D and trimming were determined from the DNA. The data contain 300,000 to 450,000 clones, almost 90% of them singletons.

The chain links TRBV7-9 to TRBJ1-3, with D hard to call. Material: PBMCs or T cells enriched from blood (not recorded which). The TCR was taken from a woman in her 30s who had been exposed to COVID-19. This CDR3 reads CASPPRGFSGNTIYF. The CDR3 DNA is TGTGCCAGTCCTCCCAGAGGCTTCTCTGGAAACACCATATATTTT.